Listed here are 29 T cell receptor beta chains from one sample, sequenced in a study of blood T cell repertoires in COVID-19. Generated by immunoSEQ multiplex PCR, the TCRdb table keeps only in-frame clones and is missing some. Among tens of thousands of clones listed, roughly 88% were seen once. Sequenced sample: peripheral blood. The receptor set was obtained from a human donor in a cohort sampled during active COVID-19.

This clone was seen just once. The chain carries TRBV18 and TRBJ1-1; weak D call: TRBD1 (6 bases). Trimming shortened V by 6 bases and J by 1 base, and 12 bases separated the two germline ends. Germline-derived CDR1 and CDR2 are KGHSH and LQKENI. The CDR3 is 14 residues long. CDR3 residues: CASSLGQQNTEAFF. CDR3 coding DNA: TGTGCCAGCTCCCTCGGACAGCAGAACACTGAAGCTTTCTTT.

This sequence joins TRBV30 and TRBJ1-5; D gene uncertain. The CDR3 runs to 13 residues. Trimming stripped 4 bases from V and 5 bases from J, with 12 bases between. Germline V gene sequence: CDR1 GTSNPN, CDR2 SVGIG (reference sequence). The CDR3 loop reads CAWNGGRDQPQHF. In DNA, the CDR3 is TGTGCCTGGAATGGTGGTCGGGATCAGCCCCAGCATTTT.

The chain uses TRBV19 and TRBJ2-1, with TRBD1 identical over 12 bases. Trimming took 0 bases from V and 7 from J; bases not matched to a gene: 7. The CDR3 is made up of 17 amino acids. Germline assignment: CDR1 LNHDA and CDR2 SQIVND (reference sequence). The DNA of the CDR3 is TGTGCCAGTAGTATAGACGGGACAGGGGGCGCGAGTAATGAGCAGTTCTTC. This encodes CASSIDGTGGASNEQFF.

This chain links TRBV29-1 with TRBJ1-1, with TRBD1 matching 7 bases. The germline gives CDR1 SQVTM, CDR2 ANQGSEA. V lost 6 bases to trimming and J lost 5 bases; unmatched junction nucleotides: 9. This CDR3 spans 13 amino acids. The CDR3 bases are TGCAGCGTCAGAACGACAGGGAGAACTGAAGCTTTCTTT. Protein: CSVRTTGRTEAFF.

V is TRBV30 and J is TRBJ1-1; D may be TRBD1 (5 bases). The CDR3 has 13 amino acids. Germline values: CDR1 GTSNPN, CDR2 SVGIG (reference sequence). Trimming shortened V by 4 bases and J by 1 base, and 10 bases separated the two germline ends. The CDR3 sequence: CAWNLGGNTEAFF. The CDR3 DNA sequence: TGTGCCTGGAACTTGGGGGGGAACACTGAAGCTTTCTTT.

This clone has just one count. The chain links TRBV29-1 to TRBJ1-1; 7 nucleotides agree with TRBD1. Per germline, CDR1 SQVTM and CDR2 ANQGSEA. CDR3 length: 13 amino acids. The CDR3 reads CSHITGAYTEAFF. The CDR3 nucleotides are TGCAGTCATATTACAGGGGCTTACACTGAAGCTTTCTTT.

The J gene is TRBJ2-3, the V gene TRBV30, with a possible D match to TRBD2 (6 bases). V was clipped by 4 bases and J by 8 bases, with 19 bases between them. The CDR3 is 14 amino acids. Germline assignment: CDR1 GTSNPN and CDR2 SVGIG (reference sequence). The CDR3 loop reads CAWTAGGVLGTQYF. The CDR3 nucleotides read TGTGCCTGGACCGCGGGCGGGGTGCTAGGTACGCAGTATTTT.

The chain is built from TRBV19 and TRBJ1-5; possibly TRBD1 for D (5 bases). The germline gives CDR1 LNHDA, CDR2 SQIVND (reference sequence). There are 13 residues in the CDR3. Trimming removed 5 bases from V and 6 bases from J, with 11 bases in between. For the CDR3, the DNA is TGTGCCAGTAGTCCCCAGGGCGCTCAGCCCCAGCATTTT. The encoded protein is CASSPQGAQPQHF.

V usage is TRBV20-1 and J usage is TRBJ2-7, with a weak D call TRBD1 (6 bases). Deletions cut 3 bases from V and 0 bases from J, with 12 bases between. The CDR3 totals 14 residues. Germline CDR1 and CDR2: DFQATT and SNEGSKA (reference sequence). The CDR3 coding sequence is TGCAGTGCTAGTCCGACAGGATTCTCCTACGAGCAGTACTTC. Its translation: CSASPTGFSYEQYF.

Written as DNA, the CDR3 is TGTGCCAGCAGCCAAGGACACCCGTCGGTTTTCTTT. As protein: CASSQGHPSVFF. The rearrangement joins TRBV3-1 (or the pseudogene TRBV3-2) to TRBJ1-1; D uncertain. Trimming removed 1 base from V and 13 bases from J, with 13 bases in between. The CDR3 covers 12 residues. Germline CDR1 reads LGHDT; CDR2 reads YNNKEL (reference sequence).

The chain joins TRBV7-6 to TRBJ1-2, with 9 nucleotides matching TRBD1. In germline, CDR1 is SGHVS, CDR2 FNYEAQ. The CDR3 sequence is 14 residues long. CDR3 in DNA: TGTGCAGTTCGGGGACAGGGTTTTTACTATGGCTACACCTTC. Its translation is CAVRGQGFYYGYTF. Full variable domain (outside the CDR3, taken from reference TRBV7-6 and TRBJ1-2): GAGVSQSPRYKVTKRGQDVALRCDPISGHVSLYWYRQALGQGPEFLTYFNYEAQQDKSGLPNDRFSAERPEGSISTLTIQRTEQRDSAMYRCAVRGQGFYYGYTFGSGTRLTVV.

The chain couples TRBV6-5 to TRBJ1-1; D ambiguous. CDR1 and CDR2 from the germline V gene are MNHEY and SVGAGI. This CDR3 comprises 14 residues. Trimming cost V 5 bases and J 5 bases, with 15 bases left between them. CDR3 loop: CASSPRSSGTEAFF. CDR3 coding DNA: TGTGCCAGCAGTCCCCGCAGTTCGGGGACTGAAGCTTTCTTT.

The chain recombines TRBV30 with TRBJ1-2; a weak D match, TRBD1 (6 bases). Trimming removed 2 bases at V and 2 bases at J, with 12 bases between. The CDR3 has 14 residues. Germline assignment: CDR1 GTSNPN and CDR2 SVGIG (reference sequence). The CDR3 loop is CAWSQQGRNYGYTF. The CDR3, as DNA: TGTGCCTGGAGTCAGCAGGGGAGAAACTATGGCTACACCTTC.

About this clone itself: One end of the junction is discordant with germline, which a read error may explain. The chain carries TRBV6-5 and TRBJ2-6; D is possibly TRBD2 (6 bases). This CDR3 region has 15 residues. Per the germline V gene, CDR1 is MNHEY and CDR2 is SVGAGI. The CDR3 loop reads CAGSYGGTGANVLTF. The CDR3 coding sequence is TGTGCCGGCAGTTACGGAGGGACTGGGGCCAACGTCCTGACTTTC.

Comments on this clone: Different DNA sequences within this sample yield the same CDR3. The chain carries TRBV12-3 or TRBV12-4 and TRBJ2-3; tentative D call: TRBD2 (5 bases). The CDR3 is made up of 13 amino acids. Deletions cut 7 bases from V and 0 bases from J, with 8 bases between. Here the CDR3 reads CASKRSSTDTQYF. The CDR3, as DNA: TGTGCCAGCAAGCGGTCCAGCACAGATACGCAGTATTTT.

The chain uses TRBV5-4 and TRBJ2-1; D is perhaps TRBD1 (5 bases). The ends were cut back, 0 bases at V and 9 bases at J, with 7 bases in the middle. CDR3 length equals 12 residues. Germline V gene data show CDR1 as SGHNT and CDR2 as YYREEE (reference sequence). CDR3: CASSLGQGEQFF. CDR3 sequence (DNA): TGTGCCAGCAGCTTGGGGCAGGGTGAGCAGTTCTTC.

The rearrangement uses TRBV19 and TRBJ2-1, with no clear D. Trimming removed 5 bases at V and 10 bases at J, with 9 bases between. The CDR3 totals 11 residues. Germline-derived CDR1 and CDR2 are LNHDA and SQIVND (reference sequence). The DNA of the CDR3 is TGTGCCAGTAGTCGAACGAGAGAGCAGTTCTTC. Its protein is CASSRTREQFF.

This clone was found a few times. The rearrangement joins TRBV7-9 to TRBJ2-7; D is perhaps TRBD1 (6 bases). V lost 5 bases to trimming and J lost 0 bases, with 14 bases between them. Per germline, CDR1 SEHNR and CDR2 FQNEAQ (reference sequence). The CDR3 is 15 amino acids. This CDR3 is CASSTTGLPSYEQYF. The CDR3 DNA follows: TGTGCCAGCAGCACGACAGGACTTCCCTCCTACGAGCAGTACTTC.

This clone was seen more than once but under ten times. This chain connects TRBV2 to TRBJ1-4, with TRBD1 identical over 8 bases. Germline V lookup: CDR1 SNHLY, CDR2 FYNNEI. The CDR3 covers 16 residues. Trimming at V came to 8 bases and at J to 0 bases, leaving 8 bases not matched to a gene. The CDR3 is CASSQGAGSTNEKLFF. In DNA, the CDR3 is TGTGCCAGCTCCCAGGGGGCGGGGTCAACTAATGAAAAACTGTTTTTT. Complete variable domain (other parts from reference TRBV2 and TRBJ1-4): EPEVTQTPSHQVTQMGQEVILRCVPISNHLYFYWYRQILGQKVEFLVSFYNNEISEKSEIFDDQFSVERPDGSNFTLKIRSTKLEDSAMYFCASSQGAGSTNEKLFFGSGTQLSVL.

The V and J genes are TRBV2 and TRBJ1-2; 7 positions agree with TRBD1. The CDR3 contains 14 residues. Per the germline V gene, CDR1 is SNHLY and CDR2 is FYNNEI. Losses at the gene ends were 6 bases for V and 2 bases for J; bases not matched to a gene: 6. Here the CDR3 reads CASSPTTGNYGYTF. The CDR3 nucleotides are TGTGCCAGCAGCCCTACGACAGGGAACTATGGCTACACCTTC.

The rearrangement links TRBV7-2 to TRBJ2-2; 7 nucleotides line up with TRBD1. Germline CDR1 reads SGHTA; CDR2 reads FQGNSA. This CDR3 spans 16 amino acids. The trim removed 4 bases at V and 0 bases at J, leaving 5 bases unmatched. CDR3 amino acids: CASSSYRGTNTGELFF. The CDR3 region has the DNA TGTGCCAGCAGCTCGTACAGGGGAACGAACACCGGGGAGCTGTTTTTT.

The CDR3 spells CASSPPSTGPFTDTQYF. In nucleotides, the CDR3 is TGTGCCAGCTCACCACCCTCCACAGGACCCTTCACAGATACGCAGTATTTT. This rearrangement joins TRBV18 to TRBJ2-3; D is possibly TRBD1 (5 bases). The V end lost 0 bases, the J end lost 2 bases, and 15 bases lay between the germline ends. The V gene's germline CDR1 is KGHSH and CDR2 LQKENI. The CDR3 has 17 residues. The full variable domain, its missing parts supplied by reference TRBV18 and TRBJ2-3, is NAGVMQNPRHLVRRRGQEARLRCSPMKGHSHVYWYRQLPEEGLKFMVYLQKENIIDESGMPKERFSAEFPKEGPSILRIQQVVRGDSAAYFCASSPPSTGPFTDTQYFGPGTRLTVL.

This clone was seen once. V and J are TRBV19 and TRBJ2-1, with D possibly matching TRBD2 (5 bases). V lost 11 bases and J lost 11, with 22 bases in between. The CDR3 extends over 13 amino acids. Germline lookup yields CDR1 LNHDA and CDR2 SQIVND (reference sequence). This chain's CDR3 is CAGSLSLASKQFF. CDR3 DNA: TGTGCCGGTTCCCTGTCCTTAGCGAGCAAGCAGTTCTTC.

J is TRBJ2-1 and V is TRBV6-5; TRBD2 is a possible D gene (5 bases). Germline V gene lookup returns CDR1 MNHEY and CDR2 SVGAGI. The CDR3 loop spans 15 amino acids. Trimming stripped 5 bases from V and 2 bases from J, with 13 bases between. CDR3 loop: CASSNLARAYNEQFF. DNA for the CDR3: TGTGCCAGCAGTAACCTAGCTAGGGCCTACAATGAGCAGTTCTTC.

A remark on this clone: Compared with germline, one end of the junction differs, possibly owing to a read error. The gene calls are TRBV18 and TRBJ1-1; unclear D gene. CDR1 is KGHSH, CDR2 LQKENI, per germline. The CDR3 has 14 amino acids. CDR3 protein: CASSPTPYDTEAFF. The DNA of the CDR3 is TGTGCCAGCTCACCAACTCCGTACGACACCGAAGCTTTCTTT.

J is TRBJ1-2 and V is TRBV6-1, with D possibly TRBD1 on 6 matching bases. Between the trimmed V and J ends, which lost 2 bases and 8 bases, there was a span of 18 bases. Germline loops: CDR1 MNHNS, CDR2 SASEGT. CDR3 length equals 15 residues. CDR3 nucleotides: TGTGCCAGCAGTGAATGGGAGGGCCCCGGGGGCGGCTACACCTTC. This translates into CASSEWEGPGGGYTF.

CDR3: CASSGETGLPGANVLTF. The CDR3 DNA follows: TGTGCCAGCAGCGGTGAGACAGGGCTTCCTGGGGCCAACGTCCTGACTTTC. The chain links TRBV5-4 to TRBJ2-6; 7 positions match TRBD1. Germline assignment: CDR1 SGHNT and CDR2 YYREEE (reference sequence). This CDR3 is 17 amino acids long. V lost 4 bases to trimming and J lost 2 bases; unmatched junction nucleotides: 9.

The V call is TRBV3-1 (or the pseudogene TRBV3-2), the J call TRBJ2-3; 7 nucleotides agree with TRBD2. The J segment lost 6 bases and the V segment lost 0 bases, leaving 15 bases of the junction unmatched. The CDR3 is made up of 18 amino acids. From germline, CDR1 is LGHDT and CDR2 YNNKEL (reference sequence). In DNA form, the CDR3 reads TGTGCCAGCAGCCAAGATTCTAGCGGACGGCTAATAGCGGATACGCAGTATTTT. This gives the protein CASSQDSSGRLIADTQYF.

CDR3 bases: TGCGCCAGCAGCCCGACCCTTAGCGGGGGGGGATACAATGAGCAGTTCTTC. Translated, it gives CASSPTLSGGGYNEQFF. The chain uses TRBV4-3 and TRBJ2-1; TRBD2 matches 11 bases. After removal of 4 bases from V and 4 bases from J, the junction contained 9 bases not matched to a gene. Germline CDR1 LGHNA, CDR2 YSLEER. The length of the CDR3 is 17 residues.